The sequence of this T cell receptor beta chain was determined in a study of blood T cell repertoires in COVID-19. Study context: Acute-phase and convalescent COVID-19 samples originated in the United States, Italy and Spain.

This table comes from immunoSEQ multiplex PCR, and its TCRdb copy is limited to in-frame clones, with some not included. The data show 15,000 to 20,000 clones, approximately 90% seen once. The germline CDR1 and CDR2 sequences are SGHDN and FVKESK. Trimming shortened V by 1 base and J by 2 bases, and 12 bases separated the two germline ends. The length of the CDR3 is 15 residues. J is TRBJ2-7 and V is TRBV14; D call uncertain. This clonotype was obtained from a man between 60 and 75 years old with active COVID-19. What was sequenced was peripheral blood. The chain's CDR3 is CASSQGPPGTYEQYF. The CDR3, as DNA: TGTGCCAGCAGCCAAGGTCCCCCAGGAACCTACGAGCAGTACTTC.